This TCR beta chain was documented in a study of Ad26.COV2.S vaccination and SARS-CoV-2 variants (dated by TCRdb to about 2021). Regarding the complete study: Donors in the vaccine arm were drawn from COV1001, a phase I-IIa trial of Ad26.COV2.S in healthy adults that was multicentre, randomized, double-blind and placebo-controlled. Dosing of Ad26.COV2.S was intramuscular, at either 5x10^10 or 1x10^11 viral particles, delivered as one shot or as two shots spaced 56 days apart. The TCR-sequenced set comprised around 30 samples: around 20 Ad26.COV2.S vaccine recipients, 5 placebo recipients and 8 SARS-CoV-2 convalescent individuals. Investigators did not know the trial group allocation while performing experiments and assessing outcomes. Participants in the trial were split at random into five groups of five each, receiving low-dose or high-dose Ad26.COV2.S once or twice, or else placebo on both occasions. The specificity and breadth of SARS-CoV-2-reactive T cell receptors after Ad26.COV2.S vaccination were assessed by TCRbeta repertoire sequencing. On the study overall, not on this receptor specifically: Non-spike TCR breadth was comparable between vaccine and placebo recipients, consistent with the vaccine containing only spike. After vaccination, spike-specific CD8+ and CD4+ T cell responses were reported to show substantial breadth. The study lacked the statistical power to compare responses across vaccine doses or regimens. Higher spike-specific TCR breadth was observed in Ad26.COV2.S recipients than in placebo recipients (P = 0.0014). It was noted by the authors that total T cell responses may have been underestimated by the TCR breadth and depth analyses.

TCRbeta CDR3 regions were sequenced with the immunoSEQ Assay. After extraction, genomic DNA underwent amplification by bias-controlled multiplex PCR, followed by high-throughput sequencing. Turning to the authors' computational methods: To quantify the absolute abundance of every unique TCRbeta CDR3 region, sequences were collapsed and filtered. T cell fraction was estimated by normalization of TCRbeta template counts to usable DNA, with usable DNA being measured through amplification of reference genes present in all nucleated cells. Repertoire TCRs were annotated as SARS-CoV-2-specific by exact matching of V gene, CDR3 amino acid sequence and J gene to a known reactive TCR set. MIRA supplied the reference SARS-CoV-2 TCR set, which was filtered for enrichment in COVID-19-positive ImmuneCODE repertoires so that public or cross-reactive TCRs were removed. Using the MIRA antigens, annotated TCRs were further analysed by specific ORF or by position within an ORF. Depth was the summed frequency of annotated unique rearrangements, while breadth was defined as annotated unique rearrangements over total unique productive rearrangements. Two-sided Wilcoxon rank-sum tests were used to compare TCR breadth between groups. TCRdb mirrors the immuneACCESS table, restricted to in-frame sequences. Some clones are absent from its copies; in checked studies, under half trace to an unresolved V gene, and the reason for the others is unknown. D and trimming were read from the DNA, whereas the V and J calls and clone size are those reported in that table. The sample profile shows some 420,000 clones; 70% to 90% of them were found once. The ten largest make up about 4% of the sample.

This sample's treatment or condition label indicates: around 19 received Ad26.COV2.S at low or high dose, single or two shots; about five received placebo; per-sample allocation not given. For vaccine and placebo recipients, repertoires were sequenced using samples collected on day 63 after the first injection. In Cohort 1b, about 25 adults aged 18-55 years were enrolled at a single site in Boston, USA, between 29 July and 7 August 2020. As a vaccine, Ad26.COV2.S was a replication-incompetent adenovirus type 26 vector that expressed a prefusion-stabilized SARS-CoV-2 spike protein derived from the original Wuhan strain. The CDR3 numbers 18 residues from cysteine through phenylalanine. Only the CDR3 DNA stays, 54 bases, in frame from base 1. Taken from the germline V gene, the CDR1 and CDR2 loops are MGHRA and YSYEKL. V is cut back by 4 bases and J by 4 bases, with 15 bases in the junction unmatched.

Regarding this clone: Its target antigen remains unknown. Base qualities are not at hand, and no much larger clone is one base apart.

The chain employs TRBV4-1 and TRBJ2-3, and 9 junction bases match TRBD2. The sample here was peripheral blood, taken in a trial of Ad26.COV2.S vaccine versus placebo. This TCR came from a person aged 18-60 years who received the Ad26.COV2.S COVID-19 vaccine or a placebo. The CDR3 amino acid sequence is: CASSRRVRASGEADTQYF. The nucleotides are TGCGCCAGCAGCCGAAGAGTCCGGGCTAGCGGGGAAGCAGATACGCAGTATTTT.